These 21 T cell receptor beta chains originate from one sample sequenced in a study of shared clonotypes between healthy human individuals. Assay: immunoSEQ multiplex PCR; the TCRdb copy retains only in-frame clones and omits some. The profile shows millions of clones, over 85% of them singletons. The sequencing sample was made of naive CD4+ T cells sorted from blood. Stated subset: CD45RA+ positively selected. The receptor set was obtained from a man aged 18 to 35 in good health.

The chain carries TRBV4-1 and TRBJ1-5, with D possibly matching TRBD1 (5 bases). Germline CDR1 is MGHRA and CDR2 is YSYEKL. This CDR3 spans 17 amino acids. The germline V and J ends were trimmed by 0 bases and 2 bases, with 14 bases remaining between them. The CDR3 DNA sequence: TGCGCCAGCAGCCAAGATGGGACTGAGAGGGGCAATCAGCCCCAGCATTTT. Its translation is CASSQDGTERGNQPQHF.

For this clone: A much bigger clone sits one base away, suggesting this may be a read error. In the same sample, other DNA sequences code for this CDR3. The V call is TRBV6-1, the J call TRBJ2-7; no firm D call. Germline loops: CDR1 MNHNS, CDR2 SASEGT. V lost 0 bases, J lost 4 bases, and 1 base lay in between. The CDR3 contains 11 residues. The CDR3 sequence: CASSEAYEQYF. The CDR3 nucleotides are TGTGCCAGCAGTGAAGCGTACGAGCAGTACTTC.

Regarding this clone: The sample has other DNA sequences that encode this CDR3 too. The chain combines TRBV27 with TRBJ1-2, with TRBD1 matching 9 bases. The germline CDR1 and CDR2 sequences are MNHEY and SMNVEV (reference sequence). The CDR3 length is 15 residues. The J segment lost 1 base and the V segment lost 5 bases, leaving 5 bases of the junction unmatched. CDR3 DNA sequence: TGTGCCAGCAGTGACCCGGGACAGGGTAACTATGGCTACACCTTC. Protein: CASSDPGQGNYGYTF.

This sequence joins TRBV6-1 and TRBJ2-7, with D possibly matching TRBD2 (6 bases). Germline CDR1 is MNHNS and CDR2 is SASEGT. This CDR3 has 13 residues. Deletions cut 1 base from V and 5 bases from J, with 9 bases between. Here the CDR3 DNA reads TGTGCCAGCAGTGAAGTTCGCGGGAACGAGCAGTACTTC. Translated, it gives CASSEVRGNEQYF.

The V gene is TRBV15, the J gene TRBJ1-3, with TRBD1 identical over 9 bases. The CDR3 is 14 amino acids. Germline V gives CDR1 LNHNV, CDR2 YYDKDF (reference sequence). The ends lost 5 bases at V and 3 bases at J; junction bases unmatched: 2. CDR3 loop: CATSGQGSGNTIYF. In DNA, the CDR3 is TGTGCCACCAGCGGACAGGGGAGTGGAAACACCATATATTTT.

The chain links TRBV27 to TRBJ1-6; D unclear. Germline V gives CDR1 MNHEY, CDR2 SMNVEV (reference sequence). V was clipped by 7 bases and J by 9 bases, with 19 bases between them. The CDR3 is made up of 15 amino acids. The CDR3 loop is CASTLIGRGGSPLHF. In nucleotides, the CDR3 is TGTGCCAGCACCCTGATCGGGCGTGGAGGTTCACCCCTCCACTTT.

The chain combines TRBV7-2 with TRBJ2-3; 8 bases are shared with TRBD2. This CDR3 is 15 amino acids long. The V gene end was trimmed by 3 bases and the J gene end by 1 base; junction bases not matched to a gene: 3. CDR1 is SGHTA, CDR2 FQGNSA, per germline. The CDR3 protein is CASSFSGAGTDTQYF. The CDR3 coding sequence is TGTGCCAGCAGCTTTAGCGGGGCCGGCACAGATACGCAGTATTTT.

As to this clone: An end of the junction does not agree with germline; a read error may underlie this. CDR3 residues: CASSLGSWISPSF. CDR3 in DNA: TGTGCCAGCAGCTTGGGGTCGTGGATCAGTCCCTCATTT. V gene TRBV5-8 combines with J gene TRBJ1-5; D is uncertain. Germline V lookup: CDR1 SGHTS, CDR2 YDEGEE. The CDR3 runs 13 residues.

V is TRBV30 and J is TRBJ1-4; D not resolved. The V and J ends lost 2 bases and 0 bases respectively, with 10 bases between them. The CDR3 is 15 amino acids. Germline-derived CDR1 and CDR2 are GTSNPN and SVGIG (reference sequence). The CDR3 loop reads CAWSRDQATNEKLFF. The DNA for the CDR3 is TGTGCCTGGAGTAGAGACCAAGCAACTAATGAAAAACTGTTTTTT.

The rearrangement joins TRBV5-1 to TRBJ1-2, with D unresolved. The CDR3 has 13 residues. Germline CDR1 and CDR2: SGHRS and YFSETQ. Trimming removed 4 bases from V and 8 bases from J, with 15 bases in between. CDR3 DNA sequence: TGCGCCAGCAGCGCCGGGCAAACTTTCGGCTACACCTTC. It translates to CASSAGQTFGYTF.

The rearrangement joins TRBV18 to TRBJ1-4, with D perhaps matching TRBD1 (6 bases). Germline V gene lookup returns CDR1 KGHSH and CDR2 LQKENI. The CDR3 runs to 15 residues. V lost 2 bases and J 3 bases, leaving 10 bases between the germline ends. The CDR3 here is CASSPRQEANEKLFF. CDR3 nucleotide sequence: TGTGCCAGCTCACCAAGACAGGAGGCTAATGAAAAACTGTTTTTT.

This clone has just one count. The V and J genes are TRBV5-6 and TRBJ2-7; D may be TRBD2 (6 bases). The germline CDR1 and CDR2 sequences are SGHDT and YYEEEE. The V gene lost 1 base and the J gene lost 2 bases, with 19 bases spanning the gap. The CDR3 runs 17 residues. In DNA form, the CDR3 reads TGTGCCAGCAGCTTGAGGACTATAGAACTCCTCACCTACGAGCAGTACTTC. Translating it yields CASSLRTIELLTYEQYF. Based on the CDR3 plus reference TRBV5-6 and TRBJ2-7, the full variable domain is DAGVTQSPTHLIKTRGQQVTLRCSPKSGHDTVSWYQQALGQGPQFIFQYYEEEERQRGNFPDRFSGHQFPNYSSELNVNALLLGDSALYLCASSLRTIELLTYEQYFGPGTRLTVT.

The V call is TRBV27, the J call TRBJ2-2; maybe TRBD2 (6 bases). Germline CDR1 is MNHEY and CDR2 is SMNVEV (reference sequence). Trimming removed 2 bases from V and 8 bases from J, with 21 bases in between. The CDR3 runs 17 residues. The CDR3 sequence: CASSLRRGLGSYGELFF. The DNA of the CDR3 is TGTGCCAGCAGTTTACGGCGGGGCCTGGGGAGTTATGGGGAGCTGTTTTTT.

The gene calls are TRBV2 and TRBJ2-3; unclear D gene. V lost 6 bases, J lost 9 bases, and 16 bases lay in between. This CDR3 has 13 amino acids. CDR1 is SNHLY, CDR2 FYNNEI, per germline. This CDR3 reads CASRGPPYSTQYF. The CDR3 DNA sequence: TGTGCCAGCAGAGGGCCCCCTTACTCCACGCAGTATTTT.

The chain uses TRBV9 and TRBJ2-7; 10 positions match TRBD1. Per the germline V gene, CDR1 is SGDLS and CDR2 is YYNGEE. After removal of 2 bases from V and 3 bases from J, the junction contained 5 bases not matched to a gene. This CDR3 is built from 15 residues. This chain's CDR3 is CASSVGQGVFYEQYF. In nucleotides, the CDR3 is TGTGCCAGCAGCGTTGGACAGGGGGTCTTCTACGAGCAGTACTTC.

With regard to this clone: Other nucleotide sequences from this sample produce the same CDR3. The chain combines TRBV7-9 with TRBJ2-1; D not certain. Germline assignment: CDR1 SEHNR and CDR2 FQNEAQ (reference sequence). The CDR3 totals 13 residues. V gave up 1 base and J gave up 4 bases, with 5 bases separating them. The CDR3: CASSLGTYNEQFF. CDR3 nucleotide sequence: TGTGCCAGCAGCTTAGGAACTTACAATGAGCAGTTCTTC.

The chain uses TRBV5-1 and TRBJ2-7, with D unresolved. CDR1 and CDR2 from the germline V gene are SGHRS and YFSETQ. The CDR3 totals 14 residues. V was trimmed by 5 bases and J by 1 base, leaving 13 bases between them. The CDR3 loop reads CASRSDLLSYEQYF. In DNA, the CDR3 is TGCGCCAGCAGATCGGACCTATTATCCTACGAGCAGTACTTC.

CDR3 DNA sequence: TGCGCCAGCAGCCAAGACCGGGGGGGGCTCGGCTCCTATAATTCACCCCTCCACTTT. Residues: CASSQDRGGLGSYNSPLHF. The gene calls are TRBV4-3 and TRBJ1-6; D possibly corresponds to TRBD1 (6 bases). Trimming removed 0 bases at V and 0 bases at J, with 15 bases between. Germline V gene sequence: CDR1 LGHNA, CDR2 YSLEER. The CDR3 sequence is 19 residues long.

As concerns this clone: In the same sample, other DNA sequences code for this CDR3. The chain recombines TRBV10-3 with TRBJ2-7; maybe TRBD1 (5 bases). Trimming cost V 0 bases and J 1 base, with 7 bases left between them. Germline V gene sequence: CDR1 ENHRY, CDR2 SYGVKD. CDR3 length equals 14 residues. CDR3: CAISESGQSYEQYF. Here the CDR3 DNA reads TGTGCCATCAGTGAGTCGGGGCAGTCCTACGAGCAGTACTTC.

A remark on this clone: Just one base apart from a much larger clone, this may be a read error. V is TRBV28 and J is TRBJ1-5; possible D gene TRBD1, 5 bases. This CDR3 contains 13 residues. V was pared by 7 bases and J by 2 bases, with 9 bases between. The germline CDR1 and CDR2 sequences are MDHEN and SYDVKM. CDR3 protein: CASTLGGNQPQHF. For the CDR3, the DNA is TGTGCCAGCACCCTGGGGGGCAATCAGCCCCAGCATTTT.

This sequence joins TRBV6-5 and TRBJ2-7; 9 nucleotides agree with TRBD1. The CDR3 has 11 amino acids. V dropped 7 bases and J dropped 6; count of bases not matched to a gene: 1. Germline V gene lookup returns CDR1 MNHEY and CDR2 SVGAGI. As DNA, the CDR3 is TGTGCCAGCAACAGGGGGCTCGAGCAGTACTTC. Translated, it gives CASNRGLEQYF.